The sequence of this T cell receptor beta chain was determined in a study of shared clonotypes between healthy human individuals. About the study: Per-donor plates numbered three CD4 naive, three CD4 memory, two CD8 naive and one CD8 memory. The study's findings and limits: The sampled material consisted only of blood, and tissue repertoires are likely to differ. As a rule, naive subsets had a larger estimated richness than memory subsets.

An assay was performed, and its level was deep. TCRdb's table, derived via immunoSEQ multiplex PCR, lists solely in-frame clones and lacks some. The data contain some 2 million clones, over 85% of them singletons. This clone was observed once. What it binds is unknown. The CDR3 contains 14 residues. V gave up 2 bases and J gave up 2 bases, with 10 bases separating them. The germline gives CDR1 MNHEY, CDR2 SVGAGI. Specimen: naive CD4+ T cells sorted from blood. Specified subset: CD45RA+ positively selected. This clonotype originated in a man younger than 35 in good health. The chain uses TRBV6-5 and TRBJ2-7; unclear D gene. The CDR3 DNA reads as TGTGCCAGCAGTTACCACCCAGGAACCTACGAGCAGTACTTC. Translated: CASSYHPGTYEQYF.